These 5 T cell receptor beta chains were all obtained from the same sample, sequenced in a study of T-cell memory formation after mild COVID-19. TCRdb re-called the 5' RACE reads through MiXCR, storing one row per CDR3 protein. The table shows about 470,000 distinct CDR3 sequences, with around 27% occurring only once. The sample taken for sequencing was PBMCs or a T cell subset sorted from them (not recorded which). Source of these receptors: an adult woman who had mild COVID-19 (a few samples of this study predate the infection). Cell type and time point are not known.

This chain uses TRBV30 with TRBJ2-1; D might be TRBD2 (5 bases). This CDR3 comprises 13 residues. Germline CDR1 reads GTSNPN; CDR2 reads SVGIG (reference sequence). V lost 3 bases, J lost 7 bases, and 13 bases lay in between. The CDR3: CAWSVAWSNEQFF. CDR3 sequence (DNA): TGTGCCTGGAGCGTAGCGTGGAGTAATGAGCAGTTCTTC.

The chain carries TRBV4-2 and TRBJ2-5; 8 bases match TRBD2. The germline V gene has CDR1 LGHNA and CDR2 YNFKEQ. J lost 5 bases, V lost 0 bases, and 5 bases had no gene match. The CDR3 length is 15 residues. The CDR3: CASSQDSREVETQYF. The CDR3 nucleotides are TGTGCCAGCAGCCAAGACTCGCGGGAGGTGGAGACCCAGTACTTC.

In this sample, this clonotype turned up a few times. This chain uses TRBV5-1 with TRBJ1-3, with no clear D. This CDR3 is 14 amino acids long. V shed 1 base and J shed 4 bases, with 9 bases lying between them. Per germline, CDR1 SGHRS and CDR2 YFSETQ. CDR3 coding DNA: TGCGCCAGCAGCTTGAACACGGGCGGAAACACCATATATTTT. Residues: CASSLNTGGNTIYF. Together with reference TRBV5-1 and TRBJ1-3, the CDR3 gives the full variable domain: KAGVTQTPRYLIKTRGQQVTLSCSPISGHRSVSWYQQTPGQGLQFLFEYFSETQRNKGNFPGRFSGRQFSNSRSEMNVSTLELGDSALYLCASSLNTGGNTIYFGEGSWLTVV.

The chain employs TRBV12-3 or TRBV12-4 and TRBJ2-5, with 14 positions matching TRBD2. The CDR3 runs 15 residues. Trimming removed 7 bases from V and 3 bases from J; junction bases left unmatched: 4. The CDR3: CASTSTSGREETQYF. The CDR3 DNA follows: TGTGCCAGCACCTCGACTAGCGGGAGGGAAGAGACCCAGTACTTC.

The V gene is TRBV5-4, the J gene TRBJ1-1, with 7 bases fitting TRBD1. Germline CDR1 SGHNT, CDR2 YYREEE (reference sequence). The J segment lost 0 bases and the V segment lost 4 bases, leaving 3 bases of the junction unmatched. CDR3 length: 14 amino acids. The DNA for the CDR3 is TGTGCCAGCAGCCAGGGGGAACTGAACACTGAAGCTTTCTTT. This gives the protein CASSQGELNTEAFF.